The present entry profiles one TCR beta chain with its context. These data originate in a study of CD8 T cells in ankylosing spondylitis. Germline V gene sequence: CDR1 LGHDT, CDR2 YNNKEL (reference sequence). The CDR3 runs to 15 residues. Deletions cut 2 bases from V and 1 base from J, with 12 bases between. Each CDR3 protein is one row after TCRdb ran MiXCR on the 5' RACE reads. The sample holds over 150,000 distinct CDR3 sequences; more than 10% are singletons and the top ten take 16%. The rearrangement uses TRBV3-1 and TRBJ2-7; D gene uncertain. The source is a male donor with ankylosing spondylitis or in good health (not recorded which). Input material: blood, either unsorted or a sorted T cell fraction (not recorded which). This CDR3 reads CASSQSWSLSYEQYF. The CDR3 DNA follows: TGTGCCAGCAGCCAATCTTGGTCCTTATCCTACGAGCAGTACTTC.